The 16 T cell receptor beta chains below all came from one sample that was sequenced in a study of T cell repertoires in cytomegalovirus infection. Using its own MiXCR run on the reads, TCRdb lists one record per CDR3 protein. This sample has hundreds of thousands of distinct CDR3 sequences; roughly 30% occur once, and the top ten carry roughly 18%. The antigens these receptors bind are not known. The material was cultured PBMCs, obtained from culture after CMV antigen stimulation. The receptors stem from a human donor in good health (CMV status not recorded). Some clones in this sample may be carry-over from other donors' samples.

This chain joins TRBV15 and TRBJ2-7; D ambiguous. Germline loops: CDR1 LNHNV, CDR2 YYDKDF (reference sequence). V dropped 3 bases and J dropped 1 base, with 10 bases sitting between them. The CDR3 runs 14 residues. The CDR3 loop is CATSRESGSYEQYF. CDR3 bases: TGTGCCACCAGCAGGGAGAGTGGGTCCTACGAGCAGTACTTC.

This clonotype was recorded a few times. The chain has TRBV6-8 and TRBJ1-2; D gene ambiguous. V gave up 0 bases and J gave up 0 bases, with 8 bases separating them. Germline-derived CDR1 and CDR2 are MNHGY and SAAAGT. CDR3 length: 15 amino acids. The CDR3 sequence: CASSYSVASNYGYTF. CDR3 in DNA: TGTGCCAGCAGTTACTCTGTCGCGTCTAACTATGGCTACACCTTC.

This clonotype was observed a few times. The CDR3 reads CASSTLRGNSGNTIYF. CDR3 sequence (DNA): TGTGCCAGCAGCACGCTCAGGGGAAACTCTGGAAACACCATATATTTT. This sequence joins TRBV11-2 and TRBJ1-3; a possible D gene is TRBD1 (6 bases). Per the germline V gene, CDR1 is SGHAT and CDR2 is FQNNGV. V lost 5 bases and J 0 bases, leaving 14 bases between the germline ends. The CDR3 contains 16 residues.

The chain links TRBV5-1 to TRBJ2-1, with TRBD2 matching 12 bases. This CDR3 is built from 14 residues. The V segment lost 0 bases and the J segment 10 bases; nucleotides outside the gene matches: 2. Germline-derived CDR1 and CDR2 are SGHRS and YFSETQ. CDR3 protein: CASSLVGLAGEQFF. CDR3 in DNA: TGCGCCAGCAGCTTGGTCGGACTAGCGGGAGAGCAGTTCTTC.

This clonotype showed up many times. This chain uses TRBV7-2 with TRBJ2-7, with TRBD1 as a possible D gene (6 bases). CDR1 is SGHTA, CDR2 FQGNSA, per germline. The CDR3 extends over 13 amino acids. V was cut by 3 bases and J by 3 bases, with 9 bases left in between. DNA of the CDR3: TGTGCCAGCAGCTTGGACAGAGTCTACGAGCAGTACTTC. This encodes CASSLDRVYEQYF.

Concerning this clonotype: This may stem from a read error, because a much larger clone lies one nucleotide away. The chain recombines TRBV7-2 with TRBJ2-7; a possible D gene is TRBD2 (6 bases). The CDR3 has 13 residues. Germline CDR1 reads SGHTA; CDR2 reads FQGNSA. V dropped 8 bases and J dropped 4 bases, with 15 bases sitting between them. The DNA of the CDR3 is TGTGCCAGCGGCTCAACCGCGGGGTACGAGCAGTACTTC. It encodes CASGSTAGYEQYF. Full variable domain (outside the CDR3, taken from reference TRBV7-2 and TRBJ2-7): GAGVSQSPSNKVTEKGKDVELRCDPISGHTALYWYRQSLGQGLEFLIYFQGNSAPDKSGLPSDRFSAERTGGSVSTLTIQRTQQEDSAVYLCASGSTAGYEQYFGPGTRLTVT.

As concerns this clonotype: A clone one base away is much larger, so this may be a read error. The gene calls are TRBV12-5 and TRBJ2-1, with 14 bases that match TRBD2. The CDR3 is 18 amino acids. Germline assignment: CDR1 LGHNT and CDR2 FRNRAP. The CDR3 DNA follows: TGTACTAGTGCCCCAGGGACTAGCGGGGGCAGCTCCTACAATGAGCAGTTCTTC. This gives the protein CTSAPGTSGGSSYNEQFF.

This CDR3 reads CASSLNGGFYEQYF. CDR3 in DNA: TGTGCCAGCAGCTTGAACGGGGGGTTCTACGAGCAGTACTTC. V gene TRBV5-4 combines with J gene TRBJ2-7, with 7 positions matching TRBD2. Germline V lookup: CDR1 SGHNT, CDR2 YYREEE (reference sequence). V shed 1 base and J 3 bases; nucleotides not matched to a gene: 4. The length of the CDR3 is 14 residues.

This clonotype came up a few times. V and J are TRBV6-6 and TRBJ1-2; TRBD1 aligns across 9 bases. V lost 0 bases and J lost 8; bases outside the gene matches: 7. The CDR3 spans 15 residues. Looked up from germline, CDR1 is MNHNY and CDR2 is SVGAGI (reference sequence). The CDR3 sequence: CASSYSPGQGYGYTF. Here the CDR3 DNA reads TGTGCCAGCAGTTACTCTCCGGGACAGGGTTACGGCTACACCTTC.

The genes are TRBV5-6 and TRBJ2-5; unclear D gene. Germline V gene data show CDR1 as SGHDT and CDR2 as YYEEEE. The ends were cut back, 0 bases at V and 2 bases at J, with 5 bases in the middle. This CDR3 contains 13 residues. CDR3 nucleotide sequence: TGTGCCAGCAGCTTGGAAGATCAAGAGACCCAGTACTTC. Translated: CASSLEDQETQYF.

The chain carries TRBV28 and TRBJ2-3, with D hard to call. CDR1 is MDHEN and CDR2 is SYDVKM in the germline V gene. This CDR3 contains 14 residues. Trimming removed 7 bases at V and 3 bases at J, with 14 bases between. The CDR3 here is CASIEAKLTDTQYF. DNA for the CDR3: TGTGCCAGCATCGAAGCGAAACTTACAGATACGCAGTATTTT.

This clonotype was counted a few times. The genes are TRBV14 and TRBJ2-2; possible D gene TRBD1, 6 bases. Trimming pared 2 bases from V and 6 bases from J, leaving 13 bases between. The CDR3 has 15 amino acids. Looked up from germline, CDR1 is SGHDN and CDR2 is FVKESK. The CDR3 protein is CASSQNRVDPGELFF. Written as DNA, the CDR3 is TGTGCCAGCAGCCAAAACAGGGTCGACCCCGGGGAGCTGTTTTTT.

The chain couples TRBV2 to TRBJ2-1; D is ambiguous. CDR1 and CDR2 (germline): SNHLY, FYNNEI. The CDR3 length is 16 residues. V was pared by 0 bases and J by 0 bases, with 9 bases between. For the CDR3, the DNA is TGTGCCAGCAGTGAAGCGCTTCCCCTCTCCTACAATGAGCAGTTCTTC. It encodes CASSEALPLSYNEQFF.

In DNA form, the CDR3 reads TGTGCCAGTAGCCGGGGAGGGGGGGACGAGCAGTTCTTC. Translating gives CASSRGGGDEQFF. This chain joins TRBV19 and TRBJ2-1; a possible D gene is TRBD2 (7 bases). The CDR3 contains 13 residues. Trimming pared 6 bases from V and 10 bases from J, leaving 16 bases between. The germline V gene encodes CDR1 LNHDA and CDR2 SQIVND (reference sequence).

This chain uses TRBV12-3 or TRBV12-4 with TRBJ2-3, with TRBD2 matching 14 bases. V lost 3 bases and J lost 1; bases outside the gene matches: 12. The CDR3 runs 20 residues. The CDR3, as DNA: TGTGCCAGCAGTTTGTTTCCCGGACTAGCGGGGGGAGCCGGCACAGATACGCAGTATTTT. Translated, it gives CASSLFPGLAGGAGTDTQYF.

This chain uses TRBV5-4 with TRBJ2-3; D ambiguous. Trimming cost V 7 bases and J 2 bases, with 14 bases left between them. This CDR3 is 14 amino acids long. Germline V gene lookup returns CDR1 SGHNT and CDR2 YYREEE (reference sequence). CDR3 sequence reads: CASADFAFTDTQYF. CDR3 coding DNA: TGTGCCAGCGCCGACTTCGCTTTCACAGATACGCAGTATTTT.